This T cell receptor (beta chain) comes out of a study of siplizumab effects on memory and regulatory T cells. Study-level findings and limits: Mappable alloreactive CD4+ clones averaged about 74% Treg-derived with siplizumab versus 26.9% in controls. The study found that siplizumab significantly reduced alloreactive sequences traceable to unstimulated CD4+ memory cells. Unstimulated subsets were the mapping target of only a minor fraction of alloreactive clones.

Method: immunoSEQ multiplex PCR; TCRdb's copy keeps in-frame clones and lacks some. This table has approximately 120,000 clones, 93% appearing once. As to this clone: What it binds is unknown.

The sequenced material came from non-Treg CD4+ T cells sorted from blood. This sequence originates from a human donor in good health.

In nucleotides, the CDR3 is TGTGCCAGCAGCTTAATAGGGACAGGAGCCTACGAGCAGTACTTC. This translates into CASSLIGTGAYEQYF. The chain recombines TRBV7-2 with TRBJ2-7, with 8 bases lining up with TRBD1. The CDR3 covers 15 residues. In germline, CDR1 is SGHTA, CDR2 FQGNSA. Unmatched junction bases numbered 5, after V lost 2 bases and J lost 2 bases.